Shown below are 5 T cell receptor beta chains from a single sample sequenced in a study of cytomegalovirus exposure and HLA in healthy donors. In the PCR, 60 Vbeta and 13 Jbeta primers were used. Profiling relied on immunoSEQ multiplex PCR, and the TCRdb table lists in-frame clones only, not all of them. The table has around 200,000 clones, roughly 72% seen once; the top ten hold roughly 1.9%. Sample: PBMCs. The receptors come from a woman in her twenties or thirties in good health and CMV-seropositive.

This clone was detected a few times. This chain joins TRBV5-6 and TRBJ1-5, with TRBD1 identical over 8 bases. Per the germline V gene, CDR1 is SGHDT and CDR2 is YYEEEE. This CDR3 contains 16 residues. V lost 1 base, J lost 3 bases, and 6 bases stayed unmatched. The CDR3 region has the DNA TGTGCCAGCAGCTTGCTCGGACAGGGAGACAATCAGCCCCAGCATTTT. Protein: CASSLLGQGDNQPQHF.

This clone came up once. V is TRBV7-9 and J is TRBJ1-1; a possible D gene is TRBD1 (5 bases). Germline CDR1 is SEHNR and CDR2 is FQNEAQ (reference sequence). The CDR3 sequence is 16 residues long. Trimming pared 1 base from V and 6 bases from J, leaving 18 bases between. CDR3 sequence reads: CASSLVPAGMIAEAFF. The CDR3 DNA follows: TGTGCCAGCAGCTTAGTCCCAGCAGGGATGATCGCTGAAGCTTTCTTT.

The rearrangement uses TRBV6-1 and TRBJ2-3; D gene uncertain. The CDR3 contains 14 residues. V lost 1 base to trimming and J lost 9 bases, with 14 bases between them. Germline CDR1 is MNHNS and CDR2 is SASEGT. CDR3 in DNA: TGTGCCAGCAGTGAAGTTCGCCCCCCCAGGACGCAGTATTTT. The encoded protein is CASSEVRPPRTQYF.

The chain combines TRBV6-1 with TRBJ1-6, with a tentative D call TRBD1 (5 bases). Germline V gives CDR1 MNHNS, CDR2 SASEGT. CDR3 length: 14 amino acids. Trimming pared 7 bases from V and 5 bases from J, leaving 12 bases between. CDR3 nucleotide sequence: TGTGCCAGCAAAGGCGGAGGGGATAATTCACCCCTCCACTTT. Its translation: CASKGGGDNSPLHF.

This clone was detected only once. CDR3 in amino acids: CASSVRSRDNEQFF. In DNA form, the CDR3 reads TGTGCCAGCAGCGTTAGGAGCCGCGACAATGAGCAGTTCTTC. The chain employs TRBV9 and TRBJ2-1; the D is unclear. The V end lost 2 bases, the J end lost 5 bases, and 11 bases lay between the germline ends. The CDR3 is 14 residues long. Germline CDR1 and CDR2: SGDLS and YYNGEE.